The entry below describes one T cell receptor beta chain. Its specific antigen is unknown. It has no much larger one-base neighbor in the sample; base qualities were not kept. RNA was extracted using the RNeasy kit, and roughly 0.5 to 1 ug of the RNA was reverse transcribed with random hexamers. TCR beta CDR3 regions were amplified with the immunoSEQ multiplex PCR assay covering 54 Vbeta and 13 Jbeta segments. PCR amplification bias was corrected using a synthetic template baseline for primer optimization and computational correction. The original pipeline was this. Only productive sequences were kept, with reads annotated to V, D and J genes according to IMGT and analyzed in immunoSEQ Analyzer. To calculate clonality, Shannon entropy was normalized by log2 of the number of productive unique sequences and then subtracted from one. For each patient and control, public and private clones were evaluated among the 100 most prevalent clones. Susac-specific clones were defined as absent from healthy and MS cohorts, over a thousand published viral clones and other ImmuneACCESS disease sequences. Starting from the raw public reads, TCRdb applied fastp trimming at Q25, assembled clones with MiXCR and retained in-frame beta chains. For every CDR3 protein sequence, its rows merge into one entry that carries the most common genes and DNA. The V and J calls shown here were made by TCRdb, not taken from the authors' results. The sample table shows approximately 210,000 distinct CDR3 sequences, and less than 95% are seen once. Around 0.15% of the sample lies in the top ten.

Peripheral blood CD8+ and CD4+ T cells from healthy donors, Susac syndrome patients and multiple sclerosis patients were profiled by high-throughput TCR beta sequencing. The Susac syndrome patients fulfilled recently defined diagnostic criteria for either definite or probable disease. CD8+ TEMRA cells were enriched by FACS, while bulk CD8+ and CD4+ T cells were purified by magnetic negative isolation. Blood was collected in EDTA tubes and processed within 24 hours, with PBMCs isolated through density gradient centrifugation. PBMCs intended for TCR sequencing were cryopreserved in liquid nitrogen and were subsequently thawed in a 37 degrees C water bath. The sorted or isolated CD4+, CD8+ and CD8+ TEMRA cells reached a purity of at least 90%. These data belong to a study of CD8 T cells in Susac syndrome (dated by TCRdb to the late 2010s). Background for the entire study: Of the Susac syndrome patients who were sequenced, five or six had clinically active disease and roughly eight were in clinical remission. At the time of blood withdrawal, Susac syndrome patients were either therapy-naive, taking corticosteroids (with some also receiving IVIg), or on IVIg alone. The study used repertoire sequencing to test whether antigen drove CD8+ T cell activation and differentiation in Susac syndrome.

Reading the germline V gene (reference sequence) gives CDR1 LNHDA and CDR2 SQIVND. Measured from the cysteine to the phenylalanine, the CDR3 is 14 residues long. The kept DNA is CDR3 alone, 42 bases in frame from the first base. For this chain, trimming is 7 bases at the V end and 6 bases at the J end, and the number of junction bases without a gene match is 7. The paper as a whole reports these results and caveats: The study acknowledged that relatively few individuals were included in the TCR sequencing and HLA analysis. In patients with Susac syndrome, the CD4+ T cell repertoire showed no detectable clonal expansion.

This sequence was found in a human donor with Susac syndrome. The sequenced material came from CD4+ T cells from PBMCs. The rearrangement joined TRBV19 to TRBJ2-3, and 10 junction bases match TRBD1. The CDR3 here reads CASMRQGAADTQYF. DNA sequence: TGTGCCAGTATGCGACAGGGGGCCGCGGATACGCAGTATTTT.